The sequence of this TCR beta chain was determined in a study of Tregs in tolerant kidney transplant recipients. Study results and caveats: Tolerant patients' donor-specific Tregs expanded beyond overall Tregs, suggesting antigen-driven growth. For some patients, primers changed over time, blocking nucleotide-level comparison.

Worth noting for this clone: Antigen unknown. The read terminates 3 residues ahead of where the CDR3 ends, so the germline J gene completes it.

Mixed chimerism was transient after nonmyeloablative marrow transplants from related graft donors. Unstimulated regulatory T cells (CD4+CD25+CD127-), CD4+CD25- non-regulatory cells, CD4 and CD8 cells were FACS-sorted from thawed PBMCs. The repertoire was sequenced with immunoSEQ multiplex PCR; TCRdb's copy has only in-frame clones and lacks some. The sample is made up of approximately 30,000 clones, and the top ten hold less than 2% of it. The V and J ends lost 6 bases and 4 bases, in that order; junction bases with no gene match: 7. Per germline, CDR1 MDHEN and CDR2 SYDVKM. This CDR3 comprises 15 residues.

This TCR was sampled from a human patient who received a combined kidney and bone marrow transplant. Some T cells may have come from the graft donor. Specimen: CD4+ T cells from blood (PBMCs), collected 24 months after the transplant. V gene TRBV28 combines with J gene TRBJ2-3; 10 positions agree with TRBD1. Partial CDR3 DNA: TGTGCCAGCAGCTCGGGACAGGGGCGGCCAGATACG. This sequence encodes CASSSGQGRPDT. From start to end, the CDR3 is CASSSGQGRPDTQYF.